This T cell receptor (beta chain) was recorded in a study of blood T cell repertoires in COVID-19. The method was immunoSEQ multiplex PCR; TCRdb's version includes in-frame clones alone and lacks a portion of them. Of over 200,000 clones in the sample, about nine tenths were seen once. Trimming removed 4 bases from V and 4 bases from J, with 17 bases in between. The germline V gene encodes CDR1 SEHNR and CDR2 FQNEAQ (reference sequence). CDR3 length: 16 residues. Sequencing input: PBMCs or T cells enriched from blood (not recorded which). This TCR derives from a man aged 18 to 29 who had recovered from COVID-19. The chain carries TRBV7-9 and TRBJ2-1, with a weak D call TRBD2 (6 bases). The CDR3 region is CASSSRGTTQYNEQFF. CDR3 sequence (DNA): TGTGCCAGCAGCTCACGCGGGACGACGCAATACAATGAGCAGTTCTTC.